The present T cell receptor (beta chain) was sequenced within a study of blood T cell repertoires in COVID-19. Clones were sequenced by immunoSEQ multiplex PCR, and TCRdb holds only the in-frame ones, with some missing. This sample has approximately 110,000 clones, with 85% to 90% found just once. The CDR3 loop spans 14 amino acids. Trimming pared 7 bases from V and 2 bases from J, leaving 15 bases between. Germline loops: CDR1 MGHDK, CDR2 SYGVNS. Material for sequencing was peripheral blood. This chain links TRBV25-1 with TRBJ2-7; D is uncertain. This sequence originates from a woman older than 75 with COVID-19, enrolled during active disease. CDR3 loop: CASITPRPPYEQYF. DNA of the CDR3: TGTGCCAGCATCACCCCCAGGCCCCCCTACGAGCAGTACTTC.